This is a list of T cell receptor beta chains from one sample in a study of blood T cell repertoires in COVID-19. Sequencing was performed with immunoSEQ multiplex PCR; in TCRdb, only in-frame clones are kept and a portion is missing. This sample has roughly 220,000 clones, with about 88% found just once. The sequenced sample consisted of PBMCs or T cells enriched from blood (not recorded which). These receptors were taken from a woman aged 25-40 years who had recovered from COVID-19. The CDR3 runs from the conserved cysteine through the conserved F or W. A D gene is named only where the DNA matches it firmly. Some rows have no size entry. The others give once, few or many, or a class for an expanded clone.

few,TRBJ2-5,TRBD1,TRBV5-1,CASSLGDRRQETQYF,TGCGCCAGCAGCTTGGGGGACAGGAGGCAAGAGACCCAGTACTTC
NA,TRBJ1-5,NA,TRBV4-1,CASSPTRQGNQPQHF,TGCGCCAGCAGCCCCACCAGACAGGGCAATCAGCCCCAGCATTTT
NA,TRBJ1-1,NA,TRBV11-2,CASSLTGTSTEAFF,TGTGCCAGCAGCTTAACAGGAACTTCCACTGAAGCTTTCTTT
NA,TRBJ1-4,NA,TRBV7-2,CASSADSEKLFF,TGTGCCAGCAGCGCCGACAGTGAAAAACTGTTTTTT
few,TRBJ2-5,TRBD2,TRBV3-1/TRBV3-2,CASSQGMSSGGLQETQYF,TGTGCCAGCAGCCAAGGAATGTCGAGCGGGGGGCTCCAAGAGACCCAGTACTTC
NA,TRBJ2-3,NA,TRBV6-5,CASLRGDTQYF,TGTGCCAGCCTCCGGGGAGATACGCAGTATTTT
NA,TRBJ2-7,NA,TRBV5-6,CASSLGPEPYEQYF,TGTGCCAGCAGCTTGGGGCCAGAACCCTACGAGCAGTACTTC
NA,TRBJ1-4,NA,TRBV19,CASSMWGGNDEKLFF,TGTGCCAGTAGTATGTGGGGGGGAAATGATGAAAAACTGTTTTTT
few,TRBJ1-1,TRBD1,TRBV5-4,CASSLGGQLNTEAFF,TGTGCCAGCAGCTTGGGGGGACAGTTGAACACTGAAGCTTTCTTT
NA,TRBJ1-2,TRBD1,TRBV7-6,CASSLGTGVSGYTF,TGTGCCAGCAGCTTAGGGACAGGGGTTAGTGGCTACACCTTC
NA,TRBJ2-3,TRBD2,TRBV7-6,CASSSPRGAGDTDTQYF,TGTGCCAGCAGCTCCCCCCGGGGAGCGGGGGACACAGATACGCAGTATTTT
NA,TRBJ2-1,TRBD1,TRBV2,CASRADRDYYNEQFF,TGTGCCAGCAGGGCCGACAGGGATTACTACAATGAGCAGTTCTTC
few,TRBJ1-2,TRBD1,TRBV6-2/TRBV6-3,CASSYSEVLTTGVGGYTF,TGTGCCAGCAGTTACTCCGAGGTCTTGACTACAGGGGTTGGTGGCTACACCTTC
NA,TRBJ1-6,NA,TRBV3-1/TRBV3-2,CASSQGSSYNSPLHF,TGTGCCAGCAGCCAAGGGAGCTCCTATAATTCACCCCTCCACTTT
NA,TRBJ1-3,TRBD1,TRBV5-1,CASSLANRGPRNTIYF,TGCGCCAGCAGCTTGGCTAACAGGGGACCGAGAAACACCATATATTTT
NA,TRBJ1-2,NA,TRBV4-3,CASSLLGPGMGGDYGYTF,TGCGCCAGCAGCCTACTGGGGCCAGGGATGGGAGGGGATTATGGCTACACCTTC
NA,TRBJ1-1,NA,TRBV18,CASSPNRDHTEAFF,TGTGCCAGCTCACCGAACAGGGACCACACTGAAGCTTTCTTT
NA,TRBJ1-1,NA,TRBV4-2,CASSPGGGEAFF,TGTGCCAGCAGCCCCGGGGGAGGGGAAGCTTTCTTT
NA,TRBJ1-3,TRBD1,TRBV4-3,CASSHYRDRGHSGNTIYF,TGCGCCAGCAGCCACTACCGGGACAGGGGTCACTCTGGAAACACCATATATTTT
once,TRBJ1-3,TRBD1,TRBV6-6,CASTPTGVFGNTIYF,TGTGCCAGCACCCCAACAGGGGTTTTTGGAAACACCATATATTTT
few,TRBJ2-3,TRBD2,TRBV9,CASSTLAGGAPDTQYF,TGTGCCAGCAGCACTCTAGCGGGGGGGGCCCCAGATACGCAGTATTTT
NA,TRBJ1-1,NA,TRBV19,CASSIEGGRDTEAFF,TGTGCCAGTAGTATAGAAGGGGGGAGGGACACTGAAGCTTTCTTT
NA,TRBJ2-1,TRBD2,TRBV7-2,CATGRGGLLDEQFF,TGTGCCACCGGGCGGGGGGGCCTGCTCGATGAGCAGTTCTTC
NA,TRBJ2-1,TRBD2,TRBV24-1,CATSGLAGGLDEQFF,TGTGCCACCAGTGGACTAGCGGGGGGGTTGGATGAGCAGTTCTTC
NA,TRBJ1-2,TRBD1,TRBV5-1,CASSLHFGTGRGGYTF,TGCGCCAGCAGCTTGCATTTTGGGACAGGCAGGGGTGGCTACACCTTC
NA,TRBJ1-1,NA,TRBV27,CASSSTRDTEAFF,TGTGCCAGCAGTTCAACCAGGGACACTGAAGCTTTCTTT
NA,TRBJ1-5,TRBD1,TRBV3-1/TRBV3-2,CASSQVPANRGHQPQHF,TGTGCCAGCAGCCAAGTTCCTGCCAACAGGGGGCATCAGCCCCAGCATTTT
NA,TRBJ1-2,NA,TRBV5-6,CASSLAVRNYGYTF,TGTGCCAGCAGCTTGGCCGTCCGGAACTATGGCTACACCTTC
NA,TRBJ2-1,NA,TRBV7-2,CASSSEGTKQFF,TGTGCCAGCAGCTCAGAAGGGACAAAGCAGTTCTTC
once,TRBJ1-1,NA,TRBV7-9,CASTDKMGENTEAFF,TGTGCCAGCACCGATAAGATGGGAGAGAACACTGAAGCTTTCTTT
NA,TRBJ1-1,TRBD1,TRBV3-1/TRBV3-2,CASSTTTGGFTEAFF,TGTGCCAGCAGCACAACGACAGGGGGCTTCACTGAAGCTTTCTTT
NA,TRBJ1-4,NA,TRBV2,CASSGSGYRKLFF,TGTGCCAGCTCTGGGAGTGGGTATCGGAAACTGTTTTTT
NA,TRBJ2-5,TRBD2,TRBV6-2/TRBV6-3,CASSFPGLAGETQYF,TGTGCCAGCAGTTTCCCGGGACTAGCGGGGGAGACCCAGTACTTC
NA,TRBJ2-7,NA,TRBV5-8,CASSLGYTSYEQYF,TGTGCCAGCAGCTTGGGGTACACCTCCTACGAGCAGTACTTC
NA,TRBJ1-1,NA,TRBV7-3,CASGSVPNTEAFF,TGTGCCAGCGGCTCCGTTCCCAACACTGAAGCTTTCTTT
NA,TRBJ1-3,NA,TRBV19,CATTNRGNTIYF,TGTGCCACTACTAACAGGGGAAACACCATATATTTT
NA,TRBJ2-1,TRBD1,TRBV7-6,CASSLPQGATNAYNEQFF,TGTGCCAGCAGCTTACCTCAGGGGGCTACCAACGCCTACAATGAGCAGTTCTTC
once,TRBJ1-4,NA,TRBV3-1/TRBV3-2,CASRLSGALFF,TGTGCCAGCAGACTTTCAGGGGCCCTATTTTTT
NA,TRBJ2-7,TRBD2,TRBV19,CASSTLGTSVEQYF,TGTGCCAGTAGTACCCTCGGGACTAGCGTCGAGCAGTACTTC
NA,TRBJ1-3,TRBD1,TRBV11-2,CASSLEGTGYGNTIYF,TGTGCCAGCAGCTTAGAGGGGACAGGGTATGGAAACACCATATATTTT
NA,TRBJ1-5,NA,TRBV29-1,CSVDLRGGERSNQPQHF,TGCAGCGTTGACCTAAGGGGGGGGGAGCGTAGCAATCAGCCCCAGCATTTT
once,TRBJ2-5,TRBD2,TRBV3-1/TRBV3-2,CASSQDRSGGNQETQYF,TGTGCCAGCAGCCAGGACCGGTCCGGGGGGAATCAAGAGACCCAGTACTTC
NA,TRBJ2-1,NA,TRBV7-2,CASSLSYNEQFF,TGTGCCAGCAGTCTCTCCTACAATGAGCAGTTCTTC
once,TRBJ2-5,TRBD1,TRBV27,CASSPRTGRETQYF,TGTGCCAGCAGTCCACGGACAGGGCGAGAGACCCAGTACTTC
NA,TRBJ2-3,NA,TRBV7-2,CASSLASSQSTDTQYF,TGTGCCAGCAGCTTAGCTTCGAGCCAAAGCACAGATACGCAGTATTTT
few,TRBJ2-7,NA,TRBV5-6,CASSLDLTAYEQYF,TGTGCCAGCAGCTTGGATCTAACCGCCTACGAGCAGTACTTC
NA,TRBJ1-2,TRBD1,TRBV27,CASSPGTGLLRYGYTF,TGTGCCAGCAGTCCGGGGACAGGCCTACTCCGCTATGGCTACACCTTC
NA,TRBJ2-7,NA,TRBV7-8,CASSLLSWQGLSSSYEQYF,TGTGCCAGCAGCCTTCTTTCTTGGCAGGGCCTCTCTTCCTCCTACGAGCAGTACTTC
once,TRBJ1-4,NA,TRBV18,CASSPIPQGTNEKLFF,TGTGCCAGCTCACCCATACCACAGGGTACGAATGAAAAACTGTTTTTT
NA,TRBJ1-1,NA,TRBV27,CASSFGGNTEAFF,TGTGCCAGCAGTTTTGGCGGCAACACTGAAGCTTTCTTT
once,TRBJ1-1,NA,TRBV7-6,CASSSQGANTEAFF,TGTGCCAGCAGCTCACAGGGAGCGAACACTGAAGCTTTCTTT
NA,TRBJ2-2,TRBD1,TRBV2,CASNDRVVTGELFF,TGTGCCAGCAATGACAGGGTGGTGACCGGGGAGCTGTTTTTT